The sequence of this T cell receptor (beta chain) was determined in a study of cytomegalovirus exposure and HLA in healthy donors. Findings of the study overall: Other equally common chains were less clonally expanded than HLA-associated TCR beta chains, a later analysis showed. Later analysis associated a missense DCLRE1C variant with TCR beta V- and J-gene trimming.

PCR primers comprised 60 Vbeta and 13 Jbeta primers. The assay was immunoSEQ multiplex PCR, and TCRdb's table has in-frame clones only and misses some. This table has fewer than 95,000 clones, about 85% appearing once. This clone was picked up one time. Its antigen remains unidentified. V was pared by 5 bases and J by 4 bases, with 12 bases between. The V gene's germline CDR1 is KGHSH and CDR2 LQKENI. This CDR3 contains 13 residues. This chain uses TRBV18 with TRBJ2-7; D gene uncertain. Material: PBMCs. The receptor's source is a middle-aged man in good health and CMV-seropositive. CDR3 nucleotides: TGTGCCAGCTCAACAGAGACCGGTTACGAGCAGTACTTC. Its translation is CASSTETGYEQYF.